Sequencing of this TCR beta chain was carried out in a study of T cell repertoires in cytomegalovirus infection. The junction had 9 bases not matched to a gene; V was cut back by 5 bases and J by 0 bases. The CDR3 extends over 16 amino acids. Germline V CDR1 and CDR2: MNHEY, SVGEGT. Whole-study results and caveats: Cumulative public TCR beta family frequency identified CMV carriers with the relevant HLA.

About this clonotype itself: The antigen is undetermined.

TCRdb called the reads again in MiXCR, with one record for every CDR3 protein. The table includes more than 400,000 distinct CDR3 sequences, about 30% detected once. The chain joins TRBV6-2 or TRBV6-3 to TRBJ2-7; 8 nucleotides align to TRBD1. The TCR comes from a human donor in good health (CMV status not recorded). Some clones in this sample may be carry-over from other donors' samples. Specimen: PBMCs. For the CDR3, the DNA is TGTGCCAGCAGTACCAGGACAGGGCGAAGCTCCTACGAGCAGTACGTC. Translated: CASSTRTGRSSYEQYV.